These 16 T cell receptor beta chains came from one sample sequenced in a study of blood T cells in healthy people across ages. Primers used in a second PCR of roughly 7 to 11 cycles were a sample-barcoded 5' primer and a J-beta primer mix. TCRdb re-called the 5' RACE reads through MiXCR, storing one row per CDR3 protein. Among 750,000 to 1,000,000 distinct CDR3 sequences listed, around 29% were seen once. The sample was also reused in another study, on T cells of mothers and their children.

Input material: blood. The receptor source for this set is a woman in her thirties or forties in good health.

This clonotype was counted only a few times. This sequence joins TRBV3-1 and TRBJ2-2; TRBD2 aligns across 7 bases. The CDR3 runs 15 residues. Germline trimming cut 6 bases from V and 1 base from J; bases unmatched to any gene: 5. Germline CDR1 LGHDT, CDR2 YNNKEL (reference sequence). CDR3 in DNA: TGTGCCAGCAGGGGGGGAGGGAAGAACACCGGGGAGCTGTTTTTT. Translated: CASRGGGKNTGELFF.

This clonotype has a count of ten or more. The chain joins TRBV7-6 to TRBJ2-7, with D tentatively TRBD2 (5 bases). Germline V gene sequence: CDR1 SGHVS, CDR2 FNYEAQ. This CDR3 contains 13 residues. V lost 5 bases to trimming and J lost 2 bases, with 10 bases between them. The CDR3 DNA reads as TGTGCCAGCAGCGAAACCGGGGCCTACGAGCAGTACTTC. This encodes CASSETGAYEQYF.

The chain employs TRBV20-1 and TRBJ2-2, with D maybe TRBD1 (6 bases). The CDR3 spans 16 residues. Germline CDR1 is DFQATT and CDR2 is SNEGSKA (reference sequence). V was cut by 0 bases and J by 2 bases, with 13 bases left in between. CDR3 residues: CSARDLGRGNTGELFF. The CDR3 DNA reads TGCAGTGCTAGAGATCTTGGCAGGGGAAACACCGGGGAGCTGTTTTTT.

This chain connects TRBV6-5 to TRBJ2-3, with 10 bases aligning to TRBD2. The ends lost 6 bases at V and 0 bases at J; junction bases unmatched: 6. Germline V lookup: CDR1 MNHEY, CDR2 SVGAGI. This CDR3 comprises 16 residues. Written as DNA, the CDR3 is TGTGCCAGCAGCCATCCTAGCGGGAGCAGCACAGATACGCAGTATTTT. It is translated as CASSHPSGSSTDTQYF.

V gene TRBV2 combines with J gene TRBJ1-5; 7 nucleotides agree with TRBD1. Trimming at V came to 3 bases and at J to 4 bases, leaving 9 bases not matched to a gene. Germline loops: CDR1 SNHLY, CDR2 FYNNEI. CDR3 length: 16 amino acids. The CDR3 is CASSEQGEVGNQPQHF. The CDR3 bases are TGTGCCAGCAGTGAGCAGGGGGAAGTTGGAAATCAGCCCCAGCATTTT.

Only a few counts were recorded for this clonotype. This CDR3 reads CASRTGPNTDTQYF. The DNA for the CDR3 is TGTGCCAGCAGGACAGGGCCCAACACAGATACGCAGTATTTT. V is TRBV6-5 and J is TRBJ2-3; 7 bases align to TRBD1. The length of the CDR3 is 14 residues. The ends lost 6 bases at V and 2 bases at J; junction bases unmatched: 5. Germline CDR1 and CDR2: MNHEY and SVGAGI.

The gene calls are TRBV5-1 and TRBJ2-1; the D is unclear. The germline CDR1 and CDR2 sequences are SGHRS and YFSETQ. The CDR3 runs 14 residues. V gave up 3 bases and J gave up 5 bases, with 12 bases separating them. The CDR3: CASSSTGPDNEQFF. CDR3 sequence (DNA): TGCGCCAGCAGCTCCACCGGTCCCGACAATGAGCAGTTCTTC.

This clonotype was counted only a few times. A much more abundant neighbour one base away suggests this may be a read error. The chain recombines TRBV7-2 with TRBJ2-7, with 7 positions matching TRBD1. Germline-derived CDR1 and CDR2 are SGHTA and FQGNSA. The CDR3 has 14 residues. CDR3 in amino acids: CAGSPSGTAYEQYF. Written as DNA, the CDR3 is TGTGCCGGCAGCCCCTCCGGGACAGCATACGAGCAGTACTTC.

In this sample, this clonotype turned up many times. This chain links TRBV6-1 with TRBJ2-5; 7 positions match TRBD1. This CDR3 contains 13 residues. Trimming at V came to 6 bases and at J to 13 bases, leaving 14 bases not matched to a gene. Per germline, CDR1 MNHNS and CDR2 SASEGT. CDR3 DNA: TGTGCCAGCAGAGAACAGGGGTCCTCACTCGGGTACTTC. Encoded protein: CASREQGSSLGYF.

V gene TRBV29-1 combines with J gene TRBJ2-1, with a possible D match to TRBD1 (5 bases). V gave up 0 bases and J gave up 6 bases, with 12 bases separating them. The germline V gene has CDR1 SQVTM and CDR2 ANQGSEA. The CDR3 loop spans 14 amino acids. The chain's CDR3 is CSVEEQGTVNEQFF. The CDR3 DNA is TGCAGCGTTGAAGAGCAGGGCACGGTCAATGAGCAGTTCTTC.

This clonotype was seen more than once but under ten times. The J gene is TRBJ2-3, the V gene TRBV5-6, with 11 positions matching TRBD2. CDR3 size: 16 residues. CDR1 and CDR2 from the germline V gene are SGHDT and YYEEEE. The V and J ends lost 1 base and 2 bases, in that order; junction bases with no gene match: 3. For the CDR3, the DNA is TGTGCCAGCAGCTTGCCTAGCGGGGGGCCCACAGATACGCAGTATTTT. It is translated as CASSLPSGGPTDTQYF.

The rearrangement uses TRBV7-2 and TRBJ2-7; TRBD1 aligns across 7 bases. The junction had 4 bases not matched to a gene; V was cut back by 2 bases and J by 6 bases. This CDR3 is built from 13 residues. Germline-derived CDR1 and CDR2 are SGHTA and FQGNSA. The CDR3 sequence: CASSLTGVSEQYF. The DNA for the CDR3 is TGTGCCAGCAGCTTAACAGGGGTAAGCGAGCAGTACTTC.

In this sample, this clonotype turned up a few times. The CDR3 region has the DNA TGTGCCAGCAGTCACCTGGACGGCCAGCCCCAGCATTTT. Protein sequence: CASSHLDGQPQHF. This chain joins TRBV12-3 or TRBV12-4 and TRBJ1-5; no clear D gene. The CDR3 sequence is 13 residues long. The V end was cut by 5 bases, the J end by 7 bases, with 12 bases between.

A remark on this clonotype: Given a much more abundant clone one base away, this may be a read error. The rearrangement joins TRBV29-1 to TRBJ2-7; no clear D. The CDR3 sequence is 11 residues long. Germline CDR1 and CDR2: SQVTM and ANQGSEA. The CDR3 DNA reads as TGCAGCGTTGCATACAGCTACCAGCAGTACTTC. Translated, it gives CSVAYSYQQYF.

This clonotype was seen only once. The chain links TRBV9 to TRBJ2-1; D assignment may be TRBD1 or TRBD2 (6 bases each). V lost 4 bases to trimming and J lost 13 bases, with 27 bases between them. The CDR3 is made up of 16 amino acids. Germline CDR1 and CDR2: SGDLS and YYNGEE. CDR3 sequence: CASSTHMGGSQETQFF. DNA of the CDR3: TGTGCCAGCAGCACACACATGGGGGGCTCGCAAGAGACCCAGTTCTTC.

This chain connects TRBV6-2 or TRBV6-3 to TRBJ1-2, with D uncertain. This CDR3 has 12 amino acids. CDR1 MNHEY and CDR2 SVGEGT come from the germline V gene. Trimming removed 2 bases at V and 6 bases at J, with 7 bases between. For the CDR3, the DNA is TGTGCCAGCAGTTACCCTATTAATGGCTACACCTTC. Its protein product is CASSYPINGYTF.